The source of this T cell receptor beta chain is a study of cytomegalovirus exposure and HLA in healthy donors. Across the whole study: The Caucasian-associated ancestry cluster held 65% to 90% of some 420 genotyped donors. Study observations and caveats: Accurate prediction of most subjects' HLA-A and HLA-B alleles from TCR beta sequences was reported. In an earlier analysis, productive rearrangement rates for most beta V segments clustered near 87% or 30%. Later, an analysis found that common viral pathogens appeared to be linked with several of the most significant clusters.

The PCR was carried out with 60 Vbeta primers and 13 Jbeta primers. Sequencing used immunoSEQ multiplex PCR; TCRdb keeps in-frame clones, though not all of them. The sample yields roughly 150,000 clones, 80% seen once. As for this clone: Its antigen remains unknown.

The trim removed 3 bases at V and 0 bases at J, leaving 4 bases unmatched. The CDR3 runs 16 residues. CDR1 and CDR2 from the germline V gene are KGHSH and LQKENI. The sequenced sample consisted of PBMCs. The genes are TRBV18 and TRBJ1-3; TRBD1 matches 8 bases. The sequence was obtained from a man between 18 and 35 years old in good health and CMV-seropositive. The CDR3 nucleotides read TGTGCCAGCTCACCCTCGGGGACAGGCTCTGGAAACACCATATATTTT. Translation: CASSPSGTGSGNTIYF.